This TCR beta chain was captured in a study of cytomegalovirus exposure and HLA in healthy donors. Looking at the study overall: Caucasian-associated ancestry cluster membership applied to 75% to 85% of 398 genotyped donors.

V gave up 5 bases and J gave up 5 bases; unmatched junction bases: 9. The CDR3 is 14 amino acids. Germline V CDR1 and CDR2: SGHNT, YYREEE (reference sequence). Remarks on this clone: Its antigen is currently unknown.

13 Jbeta primers and 60 Vbeta primers were used for the PCR. In the authors' workflow: Some 80 million unique TCR beta chains, roughly 11 million shared, were counted in a later analysis. Here immunoSEQ multiplex PCR was the method, and the copy in TCRdb shows in-frame clones only, minus some. V and J calls and clone size come straight from that table; D and trimming were deduced from the DNA. This sample yields 150,000 or so clones, of which about 86% are seen a single time; about 2% belongs to the top ten. Broader study findings: A reported reduction in N-insertions relative to the 666-donor mean was seen in an Asian-associated ancestry cluster in a later analysis. Reports indicate that TCR beta sequences accurately predicted the HLA-A and HLA-B alleles of most subjects.

The clonotype originates from a young woman in good health and CMV-seronegative. Sequences were obtained from PBMCs. The chain links TRBV5-4 to TRBJ2-5; 7 nucleotides agree with TRBD1. CDR3 DNA sequence: TGTGCCAGCAGAGAGAGGGGACAGTGGGAGACCCAGTACTTC. The encoded protein is CASRERGQWETQYF. Complete variable domain (other parts from reference TRBV5-4 and TRBJ2-5): ETGVTQSPTHLIKTRGQQVTLRCSSQSGHNTVSWYQQALGQGPQFIFQYYREEENGRGNFPPRFSGLQFPNYSSELNVNALELDDSALYLCASRERGQWETQYFGPGTRLLVL.